A selection of T cell receptor beta chains follows, all from one sample in a study of regulatory T cells in long-lasting Graves disease. TCRdb reprocessed the multiplex PCR reads via MiXCR and lists one record per CDR3 protein. The sample contains 550,000 to 600,000 distinct CDR3 sequences, 15% to 20% of which appear only once. These records were also assigned to another study, of T cells in Graves' hyperthyroidism and ophthalmopathy.

Sample: peripheral blood mononuclear cells (PBMCs), taken at new diagnosis, from a patient treated with antithyroid drugs. The source is a man aged 18 to 29 with Graves disease. CDR3s include the opening cysteine and the closing phenylalanine or tryptophan. A D gene is named only where the DNA matches it firmly. The listing skips clone size in some rows; elsewhere it reads once, few, many or a size class.

abundance,j_gene,d_gene,v_gene,CDR3nt,CDR3aa
.,TRBJ1-4,TRBD1,TRBV20-1,TGCAGTGCTAGGGATGGGACAGGGCGGGAAAAACTGTTTTTT,CSARDGTGREKLFF
few,TRBJ1-1,.,TRBV29-1,TGCAGCGTTGACGAGGGCCGGCAGAACACTGAAGCTTTCTTT,CSVDEGRQNTEAFF
many,TRBJ1-3,.,TRBV2,TGTGCCAGCAGCACAGGGCGCGGAAACACCATATATTTT,CASSTGRGNTIYF
many,TRBJ1-2,.,TRBV2,TGTGCCAGCAGTGACGCGAGGGGAACCTATGGCTACACCTTC,CASSDARGTYGYTF
many,TRBJ2-7,TRBD2,TRBV20-1,TGCAGTGCTAGAGTGGCTAGCGGGAGTCAAGAGCAGTACTTC,CSARVASGSQEQYF
.,TRBJ2-2,TRBD2,TRBV10-2,TGCGCCAGCAGTGAGTATCGGACTAGTGGGGTATCCACCGGGGAGCTGTTTTTT,CASSEYRTSGVSTGELFF
many,TRBJ2-5,.,TRBV20-1,TGCAGTGCTAGACCTCGGGGATGGGAGACCCAGTACTTC,CSARPRGWETQYF
.,TRBJ1-1,.,TRBV7-9,TGTGCCAGCAGCCCTCTTATGAGCACTGAAGCTTTCTTT,CASSPLMSTEAFF
once,TRBJ2-3,.,TRBV7-3,TGTGCCAGCAGCCCCGGTGGGCGGGGAACCCTTTTTTTCGGGACAGATACGCAGTATTTT,CASSPGGRGTLFFGTDTQYF
few,TRBJ1-2,.,TRBV7-2,TGTGCCAGCAGCCTAGGGGTTTCGTATGTGGTGAACTATGGCTACACCTTC,CASSLGVSYVVNYGYTF
.,TRBJ2-2,TRBD1,TRBV30,TGTGCCTGGAGTTCACCCCGACAGGGCATTTCCGGGGAGCTGTTTTTT,CAWSSPRQGISGELFF